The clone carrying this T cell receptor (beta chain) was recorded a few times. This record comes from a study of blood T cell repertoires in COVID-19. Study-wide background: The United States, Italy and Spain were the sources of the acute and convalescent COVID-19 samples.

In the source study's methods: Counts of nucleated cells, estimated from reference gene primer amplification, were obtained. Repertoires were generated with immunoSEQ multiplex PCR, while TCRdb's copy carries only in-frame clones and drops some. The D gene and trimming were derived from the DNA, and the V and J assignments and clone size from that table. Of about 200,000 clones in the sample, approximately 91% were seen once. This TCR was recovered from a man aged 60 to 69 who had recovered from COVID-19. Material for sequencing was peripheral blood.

The CDR3 sequence: CASTPLRDRGSYNEQFF. The CDR3 DNA is TGTGCCAGTACCCCGCTCCGGGACAGGGGGTCCTACAATGAGCAGTTCTTC. The V gene is TRBV19, the J gene TRBJ2-1, with 11 positions matching TRBD1. Germline CDR1 is LNHDA and CDR2 is SQIVND (reference sequence). The CDR3 length is 17 residues. V dropped 7 bases and J dropped 1; count of bases not matched to a gene: 9.